Listed below are T cell receptor beta chains from one sample, sequenced in a study of blood T cell repertoires in COVID-19. TCRdb's table, derived via immunoSEQ multiplex PCR, lists solely in-frame clones and lacks some. The table includes roughly 180,000 clones, under 90% detected once. Sequenced sample: peripheral blood. These receptors were collected from a human donor in a cohort sampled during active COVID-19. Each CDR3 is given with its conserved first and last residue. A D gene is named only where the DNA matches it firmly. Rows may omit the clone size; those that give it use once, few, many or a size class.

clone size	D gene	V gene	J gene	CDR3 protein	CDR3 DNA
.	TRBD2	TRBV6-1	TRBJ2-1	CASSDYSGGGSYNEQFF	TGTGCCAGCAGTGATTATAGCGGGGGTGGCTCCTACAATGAGCAGTTCTTC
.	TRBD1	TRBV4-2	TRBJ1-2	CASSPGQGAGDYGYTF	TGTGCCAGCAGCCCGGGACAGGGGGCTGGGGACTATGGCTACACCTTC
.	.	TRBV4-2	TRBJ2-3	CASRVTAVTDTQYF	TGTGCCAGCAGAGTGACTGCGGTCACAGATACGCAGTATTTT
.	.	TRBV18	TRBJ2-7	CASSPAGAGEQYF	TGTGCCAGCTCACCCGCGGGGGCTGGGGAGCAGTACTTC
.	TRBD1	TRBV11-2	TRBJ2-5	CASRPGQGETQYF	TGTGCCAGCAGACCGGGACAGGGAGAGACCCAGTACTTC
.	TRBD1	TRBV7-9	TRBJ1-3	CASSQNSQGILGNTIYF	TGTGCCAGCAGCCAAAACTCACAGGGGATACTCGGAAACACCATATATTTT
.	TRBD2	TRBV2	TRBJ2-7	CASSVGRGGSYEQYF	TGTGCCAGCAGTGTAGGGCGGGGGGGCTCCTACGAGCAGTACTTC
.	.	TRBV7-6	TRBJ2-3	CASSLEAGISPDTQYF	TGTGCCAGCAGCTTAGAGGCGGGCATCTCCCCAGATACGCAGTATTTT
.	.	TRBV11-3	TRBJ2-3	CASSLGRSDTQYF	TGTGCCAGCAGCTTAGGTCGGTCAGATACGCAGTATTTT
.	TRBD1	TRBV18	TRBJ2-3	CASSPGTGTQYF	TGTGCCAGCTCACCCGGGACAGGTACGCAGTATTTT
.	TRBD1	TRBV5-1	TRBJ2-7	CASSSGQPSYEQYF	TGCGCCAGCAGCTCGGGACAGCCCTCCTACGAGCAGTACTTC
.	.	TRBV5-6	TRBJ2-5	CASSSPARIWTQYF	TGTGCCAGCAGCTCGCCGGCCAGGATCTGGACCCAGTACTTC
.	TRBD1	TRBV14	TRBJ1-4	CASSQGSLRGRLFF	TGTGCCAGCAGCCAAGGCTCGCTTAGGGGGCGTCTGTTTTTT
.	.	TRBV7-8	TRBJ2-7	CASSSSRGRNEQYF	TGTGCCAGCAGCTCGTCCCGGGGAAGGAACGAGCAGTACTTC
.	TRBD2	TRBV4-1	TRBJ2-1	CASRRAGGLNEQFF	TGCGCCAGCAGGAGAGCGGGGGGGCTAAATGAGCAGTTCTTC
.	.	TRBV5-1	TRBJ2-2	CASSLDGGGTGELFF	TGCGCCAGCAGCTTGGATGGGGGAGGCACCGGGGAGCTGTTTTTT
once	TRBD1	TRBV7-9	TRBJ2-7	CASSLETGSYEQYF	TGTGCCAGCAGCTTAGAGACAGGGAGCTACGAGCAGTACTTC
.	TRBD2	TRBV3-1/TRBV3-2	TRBJ2-3	CASSLRGLVTDTQYF	TGTGCCAGCAGCCTAAGGGGACTAGTGACAGATACGCAGTATTTT
.	.	TRBV2	TRBJ1-2	CASSSRANYGYTF	TGTGCCAGCAGTTCGCGAGCTAACTATGGCTACACCTTC
.	TRBD2	TRBV9	TRBJ2-5	CASSVVASGGQETQYF	TGTGCCAGCAGCGTAGTGGCTAGCGGGGGTCAGGAGACCCAGTACTTC
.	TRBD1	TRBV6-5	TRBJ2-2	CASSGQGTNTGELFF	TGTGCCAGCAGCGGACAGGGAACGAACACCGGGGAGCTGTTTTTT
.	.	TRBV2	TRBJ1-5	CASSESVQPQHF	TGTGCCAGCAGTGAATCGGTTCAGCCCCAGCATTTT
once	TRBD2	TRBV9	TRBJ2-2	CASSDAGGGPTDTGELFF	TGTGCCAGCAGCGATGCGGGGGGCGGCCCCACGGACACCGGGGAGCTGTTTTTT